The 14 T cell receptor beta chains given below trace back to one sample, sequenced in a study of somatic mutations in cytotoxic T cells in rheumatoid arthritis. The table came from immunoSEQ multiplex PCR; TCRdb's copy has only in-frame clones and leaves some out. Here the sample spans 20,000 to 25,000 clones, around 80% being singletons. Sequenced: CD8+ T cells sorted from blood. These receptor sequences come from an adult with rheumatoid arthritis.

The CDR3 loop is CASSSDRGYNEQFF. The CDR3 DNA reads as TGTGCCAGCAGCTCGGACAGGGGTTACAATGAGCAGTTCTTC. The chain has TRBV7-2 and TRBJ2-1; 9 bases align to TRBD1. The CDR3 extends over 14 amino acids. With V trimmed by 4 bases and J by 4 bases, 2 bases remained unmatched. In germline, CDR1 is SGHTA, CDR2 FQGNSA.

J is TRBJ1-4 and V is TRBV7-2; D uncertain. Per germline, CDR1 SGHTA and CDR2 FQGNSA. There are 15 residues in the CDR3. Trimming pared 1 base from V and 3 bases from J, leaving 9 bases between. CDR3 sequence (DNA): TGTGCCAGCAGCTTAGTAGGCCAGGCTAATGAAAAACTGTTTTTT. Amino acids: CASSLVGQANEKLFF.

The chain links TRBV6-5 to TRBJ2-5; D may be TRBD2 (5 bases). V was shortened by 4 bases and J by 3 bases, with 9 bases between the two germline ends. The CDR3 is made up of 13 amino acids. The germline V gene encodes CDR1 MNHEY and CDR2 SVGAGI. In DNA form, the CDR3 reads TGTGCCAGCAGTTCTCTCGGGGAAGAGACCCAGTACTTC. Its translation is CASSSLGEETQYF.

This rearrangement joins TRBV15 to TRBJ2-1; 7 bases match TRBD2. Trimming at V came to 0 bases and at J to 2 bases, leaving 7 bases not matched to a gene. The CDR3 is 17 residues long. In germline, CDR1 is LNHNV, CDR2 YYDKDF (reference sequence). The CDR3 sequence: CATSRDLAAAAYNEQFF. CDR3 sequence (DNA): TGTGCCACCAGCAGAGACCTAGCGGCGGCGGCCTACAATGAGCAGTTCTTC.

The table lists this clone with a count of one. This chain joins TRBV6-5 and TRBJ2-7; D possibly uses TRBD1 or TRBD2 (5 bases each). The CDR3 is 14 residues long. Trimming stripped 6 bases from V and 2 bases from J, with 14 bases between. Germline lookup yields CDR1 MNHEY and CDR2 SVGAGI. The CDR3 loop is CASRLAGSPYEQYF. For the CDR3, the DNA is TGTGCCAGCAGGCTCGCAGGGAGCCCCTACGAGCAGTACTTC.

The chain joins TRBV5-1 to TRBJ1-2; 7 nucleotides align to TRBD1. Germline values: CDR1 SGHRS, CDR2 YFSETQ. Germline trimming cut 3 bases from V and 5 bases from J; bases unmatched to any gene: 4. The CDR3 has 13 amino acids. The chain's CDR3 is CASSSGQEYGYTF. The CDR3 DNA sequence: TGCGCCAGCAGCTCCGGACAGGAGTATGGCTACACCTTC. The variable domain in full, with the rest retrieved from reference TRBV5-1 and TRBJ1-2, is KAGVTQTPRYLIKTRGQQVTLSCSPISGHRSVSWYQQTPGQGLQFLFEYFSETQRNKGNFPGRFSGRQFSNSRSEMNVSTLELGDSALYLCASSSGQEYGYTFGSGTRLTVV.

This clone was recorded only once. The chain has TRBV2 and TRBJ2-7, with 9 bases fitting TRBD1. CDR1 is SNHLY and CDR2 is FYNNEI in the germline V gene. J lost 0 bases, V lost 7 bases, and 7 bases had no gene match. This CDR3 has 15 residues. This CDR3 is CASTPGQGSSYEQYF. CDR3 coding DNA: TGTGCCAGCACGCCCGGACAGGGGAGCTCCTACGAGCAGTACTTC.

The rearrangement uses TRBV7-9 and TRBJ1-1, with D hard to call. The V end lost 1 base, the J end lost 4 bases, and 10 bases lay between the germline ends. Germline V gene data show CDR1 as SEHNR and CDR2 as FQNEAQ (reference sequence). The CDR3 covers 14 residues. CDR3 in amino acids: CASSLDTLSTEAFF. In DNA form, the CDR3 reads TGTGCCAGCAGCTTAGACACTCTGAGCACTGAAGCTTTCTTT. The full variable domain, with the rest looked up from reference TRBV7-9 and TRBJ1-1, is DTGVSQNPRHKITKRGQNVTFRCDPISEHNRLYWYRQTLGQGPEFLTYFQNEAQLEKSRLLSDRFSAERPKGSFSTLEIQRTEQGDSAMYLCASSLDTLSTEAFFGQGTRLTVV.

CDR3 DNA sequence: TGTGCCAGCAGCGAATCAACAGGGTACGCGGGGGCCAACGTCCTGACTTTC. It yields the protein CASSESTGYAGANVLTF. The V and J genes are TRBV2 and TRBJ2-6, with a possible D match to TRBD1 (6 bases). CDR1 is SNHLY and CDR2 is FYNNEI in the germline V gene. The V end lost 6 bases, the J end lost 4 bases, and 19 bases lay between the germline ends. CDR3 size: 17 residues. Drawing the rest from reference TRBV2 and TRBJ2-6, the complete variable domain is EPEVTQTPSHQVTQMGQEVILRCVPISNHLYFYWYRQILGQKVEFLVSFYNNEISEKSEIFDDQFSVERPDGSNFTLKIRSTKLEDSAMYFCASSESTGYAGANVLTFGAGSRLTVL.

The J gene is TRBJ2-1, the V gene TRBV7-2, with a possible D match to TRBD2 (6 bases). Trimming cost V 5 bases and J 9 bases, with 11 bases left between them. The CDR3 is 12 amino acids. Germline-derived CDR1 and CDR2 are SGHTA and FQGNSA. The CDR3 reads CASSAGGVEQFF. The CDR3 bases are TGTGCCAGCAGCGCAGGAGGGGTTGAGCAGTTCTTC.

The chain couples TRBV7-9 to TRBJ1-1, with D possibly being TRBD1 (5 bases). Germline loops: CDR1 SEHNR, CDR2 FQNEAQ (reference sequence). V dropped 5 bases and J dropped 1 base, with 8 bases sitting between them. This CDR3 comprises 13 residues. CDR3 protein: CASSLQGNTEAFF. The DNA for the CDR3 is TGTGCCAGCAGCCTCCAGGGGAACACTGAAGCTTTCTTT.

This clone was observed a few times. Other DNA sequences from this sample encode an identical CDR3 as well. The chain uses TRBV6-5 and TRBJ2-7, with TRBD1 matching over 7 bases. Per germline, CDR1 MNHEY and CDR2 SVGAGI. Trimming removed 0 bases from V and 0 bases from J; junction bases left unmatched: 2. The CDR3 sequence is 15 residues long. The CDR3 sequence is CASSYSTGSSYEQYF. CDR3 nucleotide sequence: TGTGCCAGCAGTTACTCGACAGGGAGCTCCTACGAGCAGTACTTC.

The chain employs TRBV2 and TRBJ2-4; possibly TRBD2 for D (7 bases). The germline V gene has CDR1 SNHLY and CDR2 FYNNEI. V was pared by 2 bases and J by 0 bases, with 11 bases between. The CDR3 has 16 amino acids. The CDR3 sequence: CASSERGGLAKNIQYF. CDR3 DNA sequence: TGTGCCAGCAGTGAAAGGGGGGGACTAGCCAAAAACATTCAGTACTTC.

The V call is TRBV5-6, the J call TRBJ2-7; D could derive from TRBD1 or TRBD2 (5 bases each). V was trimmed by 4 bases and J by 1 base, leaving 18 bases between them. Per germline, CDR1 SGHDT and CDR2 YYEEEE. CDR3 length equals 16 residues. DNA for the CDR3: TGTGCCAGCAGCCCCAACTCCCGGGGCCCGTCCTACGAGCAGTACTTC. Translation gives CASSPNSRGPSYEQYF.